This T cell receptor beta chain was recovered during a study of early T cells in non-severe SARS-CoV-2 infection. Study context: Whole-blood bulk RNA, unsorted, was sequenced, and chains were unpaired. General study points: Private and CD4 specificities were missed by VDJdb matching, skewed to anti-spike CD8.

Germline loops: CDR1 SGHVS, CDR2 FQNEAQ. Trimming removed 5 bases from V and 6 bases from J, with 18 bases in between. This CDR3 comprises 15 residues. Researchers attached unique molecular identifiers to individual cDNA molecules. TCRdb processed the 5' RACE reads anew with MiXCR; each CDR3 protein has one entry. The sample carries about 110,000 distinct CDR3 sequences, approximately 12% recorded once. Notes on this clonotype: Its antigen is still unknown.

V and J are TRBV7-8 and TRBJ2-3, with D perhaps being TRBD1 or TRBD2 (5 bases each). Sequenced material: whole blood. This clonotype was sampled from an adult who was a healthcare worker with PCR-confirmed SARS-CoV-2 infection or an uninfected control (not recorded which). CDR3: CASSPSPGRMDTQYF. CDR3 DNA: TGTGCCAGCAGCCCGAGTCCGGGGCGCATGGATACGCAGTATTTT.